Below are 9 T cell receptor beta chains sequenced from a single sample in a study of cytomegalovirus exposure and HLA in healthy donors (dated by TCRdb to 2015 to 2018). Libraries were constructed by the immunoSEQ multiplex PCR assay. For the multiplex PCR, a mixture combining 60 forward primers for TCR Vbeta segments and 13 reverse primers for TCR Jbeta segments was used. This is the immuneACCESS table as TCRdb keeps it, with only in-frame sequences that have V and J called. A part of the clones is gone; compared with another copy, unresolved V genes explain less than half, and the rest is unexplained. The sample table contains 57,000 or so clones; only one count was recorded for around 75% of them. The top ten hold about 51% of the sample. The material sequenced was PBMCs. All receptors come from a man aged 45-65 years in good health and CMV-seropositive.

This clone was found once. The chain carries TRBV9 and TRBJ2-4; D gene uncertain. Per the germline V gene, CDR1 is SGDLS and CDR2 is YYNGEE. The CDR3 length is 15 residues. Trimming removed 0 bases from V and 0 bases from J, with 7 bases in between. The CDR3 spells CASSVGGVAKNIQYF. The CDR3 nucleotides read TGTGCCAGCAGCGTAGGAGGCGTAGCCAAAAACATTCAGTACTTC.

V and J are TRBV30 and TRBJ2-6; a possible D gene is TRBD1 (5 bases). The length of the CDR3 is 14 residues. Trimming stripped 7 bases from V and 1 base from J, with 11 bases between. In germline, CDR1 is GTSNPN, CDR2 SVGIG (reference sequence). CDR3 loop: CALSRQSGANVLTF. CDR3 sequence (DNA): TGTGCCTTGTCTCGACAGTCTGGGGCCAACGTCCTGACTTTC.

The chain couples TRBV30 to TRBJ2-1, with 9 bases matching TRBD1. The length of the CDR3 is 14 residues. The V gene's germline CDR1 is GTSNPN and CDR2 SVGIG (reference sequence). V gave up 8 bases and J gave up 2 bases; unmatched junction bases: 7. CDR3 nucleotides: TGTGCCGGCAAAGACAGGGGGACCTACAATGAGCAGTTCTTC. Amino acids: CAGKDRGTYNEQFF.

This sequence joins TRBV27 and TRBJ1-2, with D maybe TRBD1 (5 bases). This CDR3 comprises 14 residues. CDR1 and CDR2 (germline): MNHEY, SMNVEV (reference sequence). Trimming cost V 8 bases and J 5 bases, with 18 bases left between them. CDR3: CASSWFFGAYGYTF. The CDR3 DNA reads TGTGCCAGCTCCTGGTTCTTTGGGGCTTATGGCTACACCTTC.

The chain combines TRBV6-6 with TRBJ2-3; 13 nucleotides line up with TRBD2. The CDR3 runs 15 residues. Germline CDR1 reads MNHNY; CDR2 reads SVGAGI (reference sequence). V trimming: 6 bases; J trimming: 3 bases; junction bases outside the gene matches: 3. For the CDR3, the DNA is TGTGCCAGCAGCCTACTAGCGGGGGGGACAGATACGCAGTATTTT. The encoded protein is CASSLLAGGTDTQYF.

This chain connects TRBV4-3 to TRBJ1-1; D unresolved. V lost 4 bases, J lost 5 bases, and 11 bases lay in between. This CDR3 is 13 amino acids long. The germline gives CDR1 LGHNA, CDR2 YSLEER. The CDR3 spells CASSPIGGTEAFF. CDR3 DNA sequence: TGCGCCAGCAGCCCGATAGGAGGGACTGAAGCTTTCTTT.

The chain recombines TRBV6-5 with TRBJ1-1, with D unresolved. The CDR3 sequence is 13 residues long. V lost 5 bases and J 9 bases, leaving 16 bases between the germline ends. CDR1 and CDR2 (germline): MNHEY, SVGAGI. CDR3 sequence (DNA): TGTGCCAGCAGTCATAGCCCGACGGGGAAAGCTTTCTTT. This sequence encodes CASSHSPTGKAFF.

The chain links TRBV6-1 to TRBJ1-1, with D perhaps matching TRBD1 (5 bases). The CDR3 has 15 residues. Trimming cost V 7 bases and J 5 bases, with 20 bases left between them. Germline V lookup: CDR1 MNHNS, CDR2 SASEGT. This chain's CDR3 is CASISVREVMTEAFF. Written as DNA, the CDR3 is TGTGCCAGCATCTCGGTCAGGGAGGTTATGACTGAAGCTTTCTTT.

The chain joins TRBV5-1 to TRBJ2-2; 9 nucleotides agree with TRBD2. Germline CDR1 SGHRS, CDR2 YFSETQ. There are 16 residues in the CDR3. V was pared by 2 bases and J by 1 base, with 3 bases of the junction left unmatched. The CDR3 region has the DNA TGCGCCAGCAGCTTTATGACTAGCGGGAACACCGGGGAGCTGTTTTTT. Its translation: CASSFMTSGNTGELFF.